One sample yielded the 30 T cell receptor beta chains listed below, sequenced in a study of blood T cell repertoires in COVID-19. Libraries were prepared by immunoSEQ multiplex PCR; TCRdb keeps only in-frame clonotypes and omits some of them. This sample has under 250,000 clones, with under 90% found just once. Specimen: peripheral blood. The receptors here all came from a woman aged 60-70 years who had recovered from COVID-19.

On this clone: The CDR3 ends on some other residue instead of the conserved phenylalanine or tryptophan, so this is likely a read error. No DNA is shown, since the ends of the CDR3 on it are uncertain; the CDR3 is the one TCRdb lists. V usage is TRBV11-2 and J usage is TRBJ2-3; the D call of TRBD2 is as the table states it, not checked on the DNA. The CDR3 extends over 15 residues, inclusive of both ends. Per germline, CDR1 SGHAT and CDR2 FQNNGV. The CDR3 is CASSPYRSWLAGTSL.

V gene TRBV11-3 combines with J gene TRBJ1-1; 7 nucleotides align to TRBD1. CDR1 and CDR2 from the germline V gene are SGHNT and YENEEA. CDR3 length: 13 amino acids. V shed 5 bases, J shed 5 bases, and the junction held 5 bases outside the gene matches. CDR3 DNA sequence: TGTGCCAGCAGCGTAAGGGACAGTACTGAAGCTTTCTTT. It specifies CASSVRDSTEAFF.

This sequence joins TRBV10-1 and TRBJ2-3, with 10 bases aligning to TRBD2. Looked up from germline, CDR1 is WNHNN and CDR2 is SYGVQD (reference sequence). The CDR3 has 18 amino acids. Trimming took 10 bases from V and 1 from J; bases not matched to a gene: 17. The CDR3 DNA follows: TGCGCCACCCTAGGGGTCGCTAGCGGGGGCCCCTGCACAGATACGCAGTATTTT. It specifies CATLGVASGGPCTDTQYF.

The rearrangement joins TRBV2 to TRBJ1-2; D is unresolved. The CDR3 has 14 residues. Germline values: CDR1 SNHLY, CDR2 FYNNEI. With 7 bases removed from V and 0 bases from J, the gap between germline ends came to 12 bases. The DNA for the CDR3 is TGTGCCAGCATATATAGAGGATCTAACTATGGCTACACCTTC. This translates into CASIYRGSNYGYTF.

The chain is built from TRBV5-6 and TRBJ1-5, with a weak D call TRBD1 (6 bases). V was cut by 3 bases and J by 9 bases, with 16 bases left in between. Germline-derived CDR1 and CDR2 are SGHDT and YYEEEE. The CDR3 extends over 14 amino acids. The CDR3 coding sequence is TGTGCCAGCAGCTCAACGACAGGCTTAGGGCCCCAGCATTTT. The encoded protein is CASSSTTGLGPQHF.

The chain carries TRBV30 and TRBJ1-3; a weak D match, TRBD1 (5 bases). The V gene lost 5 bases and the J gene lost 0 bases, with 20 bases spanning the gap. Looked up from germline, CDR1 is GTSNPN and CDR2 is SVGIG (reference sequence). The CDR3 has 17 amino acids. CDR3 bases: TGTGCCTGGTCCGTCTTTGGGAGGGGCTCCTCTGGAAACACCATATATTTT. Its translation: CAWSVFGRGSSGNTIYF.

The table lists this clone with a count of one. This chain links TRBV12-3 or TRBV12-4 with TRBJ2-7; no firm D call. The CDR3 is made up of 12 amino acids. Trimming shortened V by 4 bases and J by 2 bases, and 6 bases separated the two germline ends. CDR3 amino acids: CASSSLPYEQYF. The CDR3 DNA follows: TGTGCCAGCAGTTCCCTACCCTACGAGCAGTACTTC.

The chain links TRBV5-6 to TRBJ1-5; 8 nucleotides align to TRBD1. The CDR3 runs 14 residues. V dropped 4 bases and J dropped 4; count of bases not matched to a gene: 4. From germline, CDR1 is SGHDT and CDR2 YYEEEE. CDR3 in amino acids: CASSGGQENQPQHF. The CDR3 DNA is TGTGCCAGCAGCGGGGGACAGGAGAATCAGCCCCAGCATTTT.

The chain carries TRBV7-2 and TRBJ1-1; D remains ambiguous. CDR3 length: 14 residues. Trimming cost V 4 bases and J 1 base, with 10 bases left between them. Per germline, CDR1 SGHTA and CDR2 FQGNSA. CDR3 protein: CASSSGQANTEAFF. For the CDR3, the DNA is TGTGCCAGCAGCTCCGGTCAGGCGAACACTGAAGCTTTCTTT.

The chain uses TRBV3-1 (or the pseudogene TRBV3-2) and TRBJ1-2, with D tentatively TRBD1 (6 bases). The CDR3 is made up of 14 amino acids. Trimming left V 4 bases short and J 4 bases short, with 13 bases between. In germline, CDR1 is LGHDT, CDR2 YNNKEL (reference sequence). CDR3 loop: CASSPPDSTYGYTF. The DNA for the CDR3 is TGTGCCAGCAGCCCCCCGGACAGTACCTATGGCTACACCTTC.

This clone was seen a single time. The rearrangement uses TRBV6-5 and TRBJ1-5; no clear D gene. V shed 6 bases and J shed 7 bases, with 16 bases lying between them. CDR1 MNHEY and CDR2 SVGAGI come from the germline V gene. The CDR3 contains 14 residues. CDR3 protein: CASSLDMSLQPQHF. The CDR3 DNA follows: TGTGCCAGCAGCCTCGACATGAGCCTGCAGCCCCAGCATTTT.

The chain couples TRBV11-1 to TRBJ1-1; D perhaps matches TRBD1 (5 bases). Germline CDR1 and CDR2: SGHAT and FQDESV (reference sequence). Trimming removed 5 bases from V and 8 bases from J, with 12 bases in between. The CDR3 contains 12 residues. CDR3 sequence reads: CASSQRGGEAFF. CDR3 nucleotides: TGTGCCAGCAGCCAGCGGGGGGGGGAAGCTTTCTTT.

The V gene is TRBV19, the J gene TRBJ1-5, with TRBD1 matching over 8 bases. This CDR3 contains 15 residues. Trimming cost V 4 bases and J 1 base; bases outside gene matches: 3. Germline lookup yields CDR1 LNHDA and CDR2 SQIVND (reference sequence). The CDR3 reads CASSNYRGSNQPQHF. As DNA, the CDR3 is TGTGCCAGTAGTAACTACAGGGGGAGCAATCAGCCCCAGCATTTT.

The chain carries TRBV2 and TRBJ2-3, with TRBD1 as a possible D gene (6 bases). Germline loops: CDR1 SNHLY, CDR2 FYNNEI. CDR3 size: 14 residues. The ends were cut back, 3 bases at V and 2 bases at J, with 9 bases in the middle. CDR3 nucleotide sequence: TGTGCCAGCAGTGATTGGACAGCCACAGATACGCAGTATTTT. It encodes CASSDWTATDTQYF.

This clone came up a few times. The J gene is TRBJ1-1, the V gene TRBV2, with TRBD1 identical over 11 bases. Germline CDR1 and CDR2: SNHLY and FYNNEI. The CDR3 runs to 15 residues. V shed 10 bases, J shed 6 bases, and the junction held 13 bases outside the gene matches. The CDR3 sequence is CATGTGGLSGAEAFF. CDR3 DNA sequence: TGTGCCACCGGGACAGGGGGTTTGAGTGGAGCTGAAGCTTTCTTT.

V and J are TRBV19 and TRBJ1-5; the match to TRBD1 covers 8 bases. The CDR3 runs 15 residues. The ends lost 3 bases at V and 6 bases at J; junction bases unmatched: 7. Germline V gene sequence: CDR1 LNHDA, CDR2 SQIVND (reference sequence). For the CDR3, the DNA is TGTGCCAGTAGTATCGCCAGGGGGCTAGTTCAGCCCCAGCATTTT. This encodes CASSIARGLVQPQHF.

The V gene is TRBV5-4, the J gene TRBJ1-2, with a weak D call TRBD1 (6 bases). The CDR3 is 12 residues long. Trimming pared 4 bases from V and 4 bases from J, leaving 8 bases between. In germline, CDR1 is SGHNT, CDR2 YYREEE (reference sequence). CDR3 nucleotides: TGTGCCAGCAGCGCGGACAGCTATGGCTACACCTTC. It encodes CASSADSYGYTF.

The rearrangement joins TRBV2 to TRBJ2-5; D is unclear. This CDR3 comprises 11 residues. Germline CDR1 is SNHLY and CDR2 is FYNNEI. Between the trimmed V and J ends, which lost 6 bases and 5 bases, there was a span of 7 bases. The CDR3 DNA reads as TGTGCCAGCAGCTTGTTGGAGACCCAGTACTTC. Residues: CASSLLETQYF.

Concerning this clone itself: The sample carries other DNA sequences with the same CDR3. V and J are TRBV18 and TRBJ2-1, with 8 bases aligning to TRBD2. Per germline, CDR1 KGHSH and CDR2 LQKENI. The CDR3 covers 15 residues. The junction had 6 bases not matched to a gene; V was cut back by 4 bases and J by 4 bases. The DNA of the CDR3 is TGTGCCAGCTCACAGAGCGGGGGCCCTTACAATGAGCAGTTCTTC. Translation: CASSQSGGPYNEQFF.

This chain links TRBV19 with TRBJ2-5; 13 bases line up with TRBD2. The V gene end was trimmed by 4 bases and the J gene end by 4 bases; junction bases not matched to a gene: 6. Germline V CDR1 and CDR2: LNHDA, SQIVND (reference sequence). This CDR3 has 16 amino acids. CDR3 coding DNA: TGTGCCAGTAGTAGGACTAGCGGGAGTTTTTCAGAGACCCAGTACTTC. This translates into CASSRTSGSFSETQYF.

In regard to this clone: The junction departs from the called germline gene at one end, perhaps through a read error. The genes are TRBV7-9 and TRBJ2-3, with D unresolved. The CDR3 is 14 residues long. Germline V gene sequence: CDR1 SEHNR, CDR2 FQNEAQ (reference sequence). DNA for the CDR3: TGTGCCAGCACCTTAGACGGGTCCACAGATACGCAGTATTTT. The encoded protein is CASTLDGSTDTQYF.

This chain uses TRBV15 with TRBJ2-6; perhaps TRBD2 as D (5 bases). The CDR3 is 14 residues long. The germline V gene has CDR1 LNHNV and CDR2 YYDKDF (reference sequence). Between the trimmed V and J ends, which lost 1 base and 12 bases, there was a span of 13 bases. The CDR3 DNA follows: TGTGCCACCAGCAGAGTGGTACGGGGAGCCGTCCTGACTTTC. It encodes CATSRVVRGAVLTF.

V usage is TRBV19 and J usage is TRBJ2-2; 8 positions match TRBD1. The germline V gene encodes CDR1 LNHDA and CDR2 SQIVND (reference sequence). The V gene end was trimmed by 4 bases and the J gene end by 7 bases; junction bases not matched to a gene: 11. This CDR3 spans 16 amino acids. CDR3 region: CASSSGGGQGIGELFF. The CDR3 DNA sequence: TGTGCCAGTAGTAGCGGTGGAGGACAGGGCATCGGGGAGCTGTTTTTT. Looking up the rest from reference TRBV19 and TRBJ2-2 gives the full variable domain: DGGITQSPKYLFRKEGQNVTLSCEQNLNHDAMYWYRQDPGQGLRLIYYSQIVNDFQKGDIAEGYSVSREKKESFPLTVTSAQKNPTAFYLCASSSGGGQGIGELFFGEGSRLTVL.

The chain links TRBV2 to TRBJ1-2; 9 nucleotides agree with TRBD1. Germline assignment: CDR1 SNHLY and CDR2 FYNNEI. The CDR3 has 15 amino acids. Trimming removed 1 base from V and 4 bases from J; junction bases left unmatched: 4. CDR3 nucleotides: TGTGCCAGCAGTGAAGTGGGACAGGGAATCTATGGCTACACCTTC. Its protein product is CASSEVGQGIYGYTF.

J is TRBJ2-1 and V is TRBV10-3; 7 bases map to TRBD2. J gave up 7 bases and V 4 bases, and 16 bases lay outside the gene matches. Per the germline V gene, CDR1 is ENHRY and CDR2 is SYGVKD. The CDR3 length is 17 residues. CDR3 residues: CAISVGGTDRFSNEQFF. The CDR3 DNA reads TGTGCCATCAGTGTGGGGGGGACCGATCGCTTCTCGAATGAGCAGTTCTTC.

This clone was detected once. The rearrangement joins TRBV2 to TRBJ2-1, with unresolved D. Trimming left V 3 bases short and J 0 bases short, with 9 bases between. The length of the CDR3 is 15 residues. From germline, CDR1 is SNHLY and CDR2 FYNNEI. CDR3 loop: CASSESTGSYNEQFF. As DNA, the CDR3 is TGTGCCAGCAGTGAGTCTACCGGCTCCTACAATGAGCAGTTCTTC. The whole variable domain, filled in from reference TRBV2 and TRBJ2-1, reads EPEVTQTPSHQVTQMGQEVILRCVPISNHLYFYWYRQILGQKVEFLVSFYNNEISEKSEIFDDQFSVERPDGSNFTLKIRSTKLEDSAMYFCASSESTGSYNEQFFGPGTRLTVL.

The chain carries TRBV29-1 and TRBJ2-5; 10 positions agree with TRBD2. Germline CDR1 is SQVTM and CDR2 is ANQGSEA. The CDR3 has 17 amino acids. Germline trimming cut 0 bases from V and 5 bases from J; bases unmatched to any gene: 12. In DNA, the CDR3 is TGCAGCGTTGAAGATCTCGTAGCGGGGGGCCGAACGGAGACCCAGTACTTC. This sequence encodes CSVEDLVAGGRTETQYF.

The chain links TRBV7-9 to TRBJ2-1; 8 bases agree with TRBD1. The CDR3 covers 16 residues. CDR1 and CDR2 from the germline V gene are SEHNR and FQNEAQ (reference sequence). The trim removed 5 bases at V and 7 bases at J, leaving 13 bases unmatched. CDR3 loop: CASSPRDRIRFNEQFF. CDR3 DNA sequence: TGTGCCAGCAGCCCTAGGGACAGGATAAGGTTTAATGAGCAGTTCTTC.

The chain has TRBV6-2 or TRBV6-3 and TRBJ2-1, with a tentative D call TRBD1 (6 bases). The CDR3 totals 15 residues. The V end was cut by 5 bases, the J end by 0 bases, with 11 bases between. Per the germline V gene, CDR1 is MNHEY and CDR2 is SVGEGT. CDR3 nucleotide sequence: TGTGCCAGCAGTACAGACAGGAGCTCCTACAATGAGCAGTTCTTC. Translated, it gives CASSTDRSSYNEQFF.

There are a few counts of this clone. The rearrangement links TRBV28 to TRBJ1-6, with TRBD1 matching over 8 bases. Losses at the gene ends were 11 bases for V and 0 bases for J; bases not matched to a gene: 6. Germline lookup yields CDR1 MDHEN and CDR2 SYDVKM. The length of the CDR3 is 15 residues. CDR3 loop: CAGGDRSSYNSPLHF. Written as DNA, the CDR3 is TGTGCCGGGGGGGACAGGAGCTCCTATAATTCACCCCTCCACTTT.